The TCR beta chain under discussion was sequenced for a study of OX40 agonist ivuxolimab in advanced cancers. CDR3 length equals 17 residues. Germline trimming cut 5 bases from V and 9 bases from J; bases unmatched to any gene: 14. Germline CDR1 SGHAT, CDR2 FQNNGV. Findings and limits, study-wide: Partial responders at 0.1-3.0 mg/kg showed near-lowest clonal expansion.

In regard to this clone: Its antigen remains unknown.

The method was immunoSEQ multiplex PCR; TCRdb's version includes in-frame clones alone and lacks a portion of them. The sample records some 130,000 clones, roughly nine tenths being singletons. This rearrangement joins TRBV11-2 to TRBJ2-4; 12 bases match TRBD2. The source was CD4+ or CD8+ T cells sorted from blood, collected in a trial of the OX40 agonist ivuxolimab. The receptor comes from an adult with an advanced solid tumor such as melanoma, head and neck, liver or kidney cancer. For the CDR3, the DNA is TGTGCCAGCAGCCCCGGACTAGCGGGACCCGCGGGGGGCATTCAGTACTTC. It specifies CASSPGLAGPAGGIQYF.